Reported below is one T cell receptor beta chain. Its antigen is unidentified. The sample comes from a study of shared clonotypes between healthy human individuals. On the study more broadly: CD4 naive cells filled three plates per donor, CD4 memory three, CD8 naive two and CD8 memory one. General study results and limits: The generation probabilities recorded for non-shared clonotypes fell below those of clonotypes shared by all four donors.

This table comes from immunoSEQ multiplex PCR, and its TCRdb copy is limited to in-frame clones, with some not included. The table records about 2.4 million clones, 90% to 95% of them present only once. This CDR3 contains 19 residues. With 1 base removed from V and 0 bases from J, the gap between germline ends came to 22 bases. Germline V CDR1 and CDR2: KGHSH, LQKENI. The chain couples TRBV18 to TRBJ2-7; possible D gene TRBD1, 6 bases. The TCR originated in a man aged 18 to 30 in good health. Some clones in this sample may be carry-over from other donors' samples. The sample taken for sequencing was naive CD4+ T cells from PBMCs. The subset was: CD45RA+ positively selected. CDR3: CASSPLTPGARGNSYEQYF. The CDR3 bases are TGTGCCAGCTCACCACTAACCCCCGGCGCCAGGGGAAACTCCTACGAGCAGTACTTC.